The next 14 T cell receptor beta chains were all read from a single sample in a study of blood T cell repertoires in COVID-19. The assay was immunoSEQ multiplex PCR, and TCRdb's table has in-frame clones only and misses some. This table holds 150,000 to 200,000 clones, roughly four fifths found once. The material sequenced was peripheral blood. The receptor set was obtained from a woman of 80 years or more with acute or convalescent COVID-19.

The rearrangement uses TRBV7-2 and TRBJ1-2; possibly TRBD1 for D (6 bases). Trimming took off 2 bases at V and 1 base at J, with 8 bases between the two ends. The CDR3 has 14 residues. Germline assignment: CDR1 SGHTA and CDR2 FQGNSA. DNA of the CDR3: TGTGCCAGCAGCTTACAGGGGCATAACTATGGCTACACCTTC. This encodes CASSLQGHNYGYTF.

This chain links TRBV6-2 or TRBV6-3 with TRBJ1-6, with 10 bases lining up with TRBD1. Trimming at V came to 5 bases and at J to 5 bases, leaving 3 bases not matched to a gene. This CDR3 is built from 15 residues. Germline assignment: CDR1 MNHEY and CDR2 SVGEGT. The CDR3 bases are TGTGCCAGCAGTACCGGACAGGGGGATAATTCACCCCTCCACTTT. Translating it yields CASSTGQGDNSPLHF.

The chain recombines TRBV28 with TRBJ2-3; 7 bases are shared with TRBD2. V was pared by 6 bases and J by 1 base, with 7 bases of the junction left unmatched. CDR1 and CDR2 from the germline V gene are MDHEN and SYDVKM. This CDR3 is 15 amino acids long. As DNA, the CDR3 is TGTGCCAGCAGCGGCGGGAGTCTCGGCACAGATACGCAGTATTTT. This codes for CASSGGSLGTDTQYF.

The chain carries TRBV5-6 and TRBJ2-5; TRBD1 aligns across 7 bases. Trimming removed 4 bases from V and 1 base from J; junction bases left unmatched: 4. CDR3 length: 14 amino acids. Germline V gene data show CDR1 as SGHDT and CDR2 as YYEEEE. The CDR3 protein is CASSTTGTQETQYF. DNA of the CDR3: TGTGCCAGCAGCACGACAGGGACCCAAGAGACCCAGTACTTC.

The chain links TRBV6-4 to TRBJ1-1, with 7 bases identical to TRBD1. Looked up from germline, CDR1 is MRHNA and CDR2 is SNTAGT. The CDR3 runs to 16 residues. V trimming: 4 bases; J trimming: 2 bases; junction bases outside the gene matches: 10. CDR3 nucleotide sequence: TGTGCCAGCAGTGGCGGTTTTGGGACAGCAAACACTGAAGCTTTCTTT. Translating it yields CASSGGFGTANTEAFF.

This clone was counted many times. The chain is built from TRBV6-2 or TRBV6-3 and TRBJ1-1; the match to TRBD1 covers 9 bases. Germline CDR1 MNHEY, CDR2 SVGEGT. The length of the CDR3 is 16 residues. The J segment lost 4 bases and the V segment lost 1 base, leaving 7 bases of the junction unmatched. CDR3 residues: CASSYFRDRVTTEAFF. CDR3 in DNA: TGTGCCAGCAGTTACTTCCGGGACAGGGTCACCACTGAAGCTTTCTTT.

The rearrangement links TRBV6-6 to TRBJ1-2, with D possibly being TRBD1 (6 bases). CDR3 length: 14 amino acids. Between the trimmed V and J ends, which lost 7 bases and 1 base, there was a span of 13 bases. Germline V gene sequence: CDR1 MNHNY, CDR2 SVGAGI (reference sequence). CDR3 amino acids: CASTSRGLNYGYTF. DNA of the CDR3: TGTGCCAGCACTTCCAGGGGTCTTAACTATGGCTACACCTTC.

This clone has just a few counts. For the CDR3, the DNA is TGCGCCAGCAGCCAAGGTAATTCACAGGGAGATGGAGCCCAGCATTTT. Encoded protein: CASSQGNSQGDGAQHF. This chain links TRBV4-1 with TRBJ1-5; the D gene is possibly TRBD1 (6 bases). The CDR3 contains 16 residues. The V gene's germline CDR1 is MGHRA and CDR2 YSYEKL. V was pared by 1 base and J by 11 bases, with 21 bases between.

V is TRBV9 and J is TRBJ2-2; D unclear. The V gene's germline CDR1 is SGDLS and CDR2 YYNGEE. Trimming stripped 0 bases from V and 6 bases from J, with 9 bases between. CDR3 length: 14 amino acids. CDR3 amino acids: CASSVGGKAGELFF. The CDR3 DNA reads TGTGCCAGCAGCGTAGGTGGCAAAGCCGGGGAGCTGTTTTTT.

J is TRBJ1-1 and V is TRBV5-8; D might be TRBD1 (5 bases). The germline CDR1 and CDR2 sequences are SGHTS and YDEGEE. V lost 0 bases and J 7 bases, leaving 16 bases between the germline ends. The length of the CDR3 is 15 residues. The CDR3 sequence: CASSLGDSSRNEAFF. The CDR3 DNA is TGTGCCAGCAGCTTGGGAGACAGTTCACGCAATGAAGCTTTCTTT.

V usage is TRBV5-1 and J usage is TRBJ2-7; a weak D match, TRBD2 (5 bases). CDR3 length equals 15 residues. The germline V gene has CDR1 SGHRS and CDR2 YFSETQ. Trimming took 2 bases from V and 5 from J, leaving 17 bases between them. The CDR3 nucleotides read TGCGCCAGCAGCTTTGGTCGGGGTGGATACAACGAGCAGTACTTC. This gives the protein CASSFGRGGYNEQYF.

This chain uses TRBV27 with TRBJ2-2, with TRBD1 identical over 9 bases. CDR3 length equals 16 residues. Per germline, CDR1 MNHEY and CDR2 SMNVEV (reference sequence). J gave up 7 bases and V 5 bases, and 11 bases lay outside the gene matches. In DNA, the CDR3 is TGTGCCAGCAGTCCTGCTGGGACAGGGTCGGGCGGGGAGCTGTTTTTT. This translates into CASSPAGTGSGGELFF.

The genes are TRBV5-1 and TRBJ2-3; no clear D gene. The CDR3 sequence is 14 residues long. Germline loops: CDR1 SGHRS, CDR2 YFSETQ. V was shortened by 1 base and J by 4 bases, with 10 bases between the two germline ends. The CDR3 DNA is TGCGCCAGCAGCTTGCAGGTCCCGGCAGATACGCAGTATTTT. This gives the protein CASSLQVPADTQYF.

The chain couples TRBV7-6 to TRBJ2-7, with TRBD2 matching over 12 bases. This CDR3 is 14 amino acids long. Trimming at V came to 5 bases and at J to 5 bases, leaving 4 bases not matched to a gene. Germline V gives CDR1 SGHVS, CDR2 FNYEAQ. Written as DNA, the CDR3 is TGTGCCAGCAGCGAACTAGCGGGAGGCCACGAGCAGTACTTC. Translation: CASSELAGGHEQYF.